This T cell receptor beta chain derives from a study of beta chain features in type 1 diabetes. Expressed TCRB transcripts were sequenced, since all the RNA that had been isolated was reverse transcribed. TCRdb keeps only in-frame clones here, not all; method: immunoSEQ multiplex PCR. The sample has 680,000 or so clones; around a sixth are singletons. The CDR3 consists of 11 residues. Trimming shortened V by 3 bases and J by 5 bases, and 5 bases separated the two germline ends. Germline CDR1 SGHNT, CDR2 YYREEE (reference sequence). The chain is built from TRBV5-4 and TRBJ2-5; D gene uncertain. What was sequenced was naive CD4+ T cells from blood. The source is a man aged 18 to 30 in good health. Written as DNA, the CDR3 is TGTGCCAGCAGCTGGTTGGAGACCCAGTACTTC. This sequence encodes CASSWLETQYF. The whole variable domain, filled in from reference TRBV5-4 and TRBJ2-5, reads ETGVTQSPTHLIKTRGQQVTLRCSSQSGHNTVSWYQQALGQGPQFIFQYYREEENGRGNFPPRFSGLQFPNYSSELNVNALELDDSALYLCASSWLETQYFGPGTRLLVL.